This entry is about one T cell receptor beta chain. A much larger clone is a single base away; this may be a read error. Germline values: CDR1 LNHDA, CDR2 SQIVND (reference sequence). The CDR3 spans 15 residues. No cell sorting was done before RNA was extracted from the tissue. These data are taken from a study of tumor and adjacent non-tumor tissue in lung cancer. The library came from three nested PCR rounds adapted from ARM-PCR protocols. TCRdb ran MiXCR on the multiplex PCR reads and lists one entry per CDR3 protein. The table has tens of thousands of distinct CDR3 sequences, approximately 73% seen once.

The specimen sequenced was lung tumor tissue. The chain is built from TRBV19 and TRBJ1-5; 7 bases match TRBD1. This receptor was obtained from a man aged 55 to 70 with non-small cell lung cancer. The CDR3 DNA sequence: TGTACCAGTAGTAGTGGGACAGCGAGCAATCAGCCCCAGCATTTT. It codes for CTSSSGTASNQPQHF.